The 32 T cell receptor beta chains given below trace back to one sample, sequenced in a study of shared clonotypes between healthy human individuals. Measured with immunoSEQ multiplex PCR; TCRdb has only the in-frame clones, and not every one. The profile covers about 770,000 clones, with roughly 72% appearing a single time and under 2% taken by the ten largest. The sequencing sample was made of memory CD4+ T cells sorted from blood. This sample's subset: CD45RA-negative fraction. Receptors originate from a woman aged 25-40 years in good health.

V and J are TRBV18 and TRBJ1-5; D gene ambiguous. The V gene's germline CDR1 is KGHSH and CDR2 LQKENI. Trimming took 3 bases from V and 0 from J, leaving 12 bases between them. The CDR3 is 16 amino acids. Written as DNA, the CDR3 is TGTGCCAGCTCACCCATGGGCACAGATAGCAATCAGCCCCAGCATTTT. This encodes CASSPMGTDSNQPQHF.

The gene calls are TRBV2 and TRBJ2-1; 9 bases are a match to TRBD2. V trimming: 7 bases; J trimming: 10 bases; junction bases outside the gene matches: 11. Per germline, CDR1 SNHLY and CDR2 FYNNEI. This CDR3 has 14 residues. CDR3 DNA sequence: TGTGCCAGCAATCCATTAGCGGGAGCGGTCGAGCAGTTCTTC. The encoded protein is CASNPLAGAVEQFF.

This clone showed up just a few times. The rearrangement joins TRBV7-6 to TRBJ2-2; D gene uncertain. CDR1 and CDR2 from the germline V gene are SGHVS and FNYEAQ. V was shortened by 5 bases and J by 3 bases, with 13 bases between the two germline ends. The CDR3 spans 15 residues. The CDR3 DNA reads TGTGCCAGCAGCGCGATACCGGGCGACACCGGGGAGCTGTTTTTT. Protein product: CASSAIPGDTGELFF.

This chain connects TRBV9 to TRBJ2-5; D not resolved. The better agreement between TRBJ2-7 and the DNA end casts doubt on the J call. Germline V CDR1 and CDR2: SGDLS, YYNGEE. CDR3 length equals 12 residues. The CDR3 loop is CASLRLRDEQYF. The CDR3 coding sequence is TGTGCCAGCTTGCGTCTCCGGGACGAGCAGTACTTC.

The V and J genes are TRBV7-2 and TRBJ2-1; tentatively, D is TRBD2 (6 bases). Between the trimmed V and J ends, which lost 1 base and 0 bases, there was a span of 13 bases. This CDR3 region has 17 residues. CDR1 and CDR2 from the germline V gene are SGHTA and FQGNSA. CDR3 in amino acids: CASSLVISSGSYNEQFF. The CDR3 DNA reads TGTGCCAGCAGCTTAGTGATTAGTAGCGGCTCCTACAATGAGCAGTTCTTC.

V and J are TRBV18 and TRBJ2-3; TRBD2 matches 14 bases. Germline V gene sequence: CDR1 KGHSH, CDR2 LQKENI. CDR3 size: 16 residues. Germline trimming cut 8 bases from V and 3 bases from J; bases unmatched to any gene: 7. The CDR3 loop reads CASRGLAGVETDTQYF. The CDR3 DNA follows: TGTGCCAGCCGGGGACTAGCGGGAGTGGAAACAGATACGCAGTATTTT.

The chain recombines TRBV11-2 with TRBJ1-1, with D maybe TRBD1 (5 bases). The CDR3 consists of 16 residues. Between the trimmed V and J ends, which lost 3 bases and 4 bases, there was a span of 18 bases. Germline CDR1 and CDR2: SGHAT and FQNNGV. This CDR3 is CASSFTSEGRGTEAFF. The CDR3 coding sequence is TGTGCCAGCAGCTTTACCTCGGAGGGGCGCGGCACTGAAGCTTTCTTT.

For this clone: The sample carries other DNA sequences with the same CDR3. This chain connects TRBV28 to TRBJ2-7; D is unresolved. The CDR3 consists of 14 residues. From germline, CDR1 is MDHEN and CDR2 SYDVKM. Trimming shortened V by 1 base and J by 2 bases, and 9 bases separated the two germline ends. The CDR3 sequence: CASSLYLLPYEQYF. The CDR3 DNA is TGTGCCAGCAGTTTATACCTCCTCCCCTACGAGCAGTACTTC.

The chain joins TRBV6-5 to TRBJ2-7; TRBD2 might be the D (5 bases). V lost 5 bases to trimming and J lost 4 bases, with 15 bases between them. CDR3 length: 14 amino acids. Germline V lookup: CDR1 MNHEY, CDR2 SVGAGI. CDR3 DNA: TGTGCCAGCAGTGAAACAGACGGACTTTACGAGCAGTACTTC. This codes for CASSETDGLYEQYF.

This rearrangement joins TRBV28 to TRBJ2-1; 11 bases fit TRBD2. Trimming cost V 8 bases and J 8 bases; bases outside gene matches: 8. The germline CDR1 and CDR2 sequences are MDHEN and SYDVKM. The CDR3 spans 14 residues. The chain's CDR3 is CASGRLAGRDEQFF. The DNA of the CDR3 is TGTGCCAGCGGAAGACTAGCGGGACGGGATGAGCAGTTCTTC.

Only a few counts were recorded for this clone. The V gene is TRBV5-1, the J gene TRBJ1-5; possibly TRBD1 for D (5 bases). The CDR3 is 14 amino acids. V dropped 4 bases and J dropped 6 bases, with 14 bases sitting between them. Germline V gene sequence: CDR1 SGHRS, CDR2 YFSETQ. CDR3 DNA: TGCGCCAGCAGCGTCGAGGGACGGGGTCAGCCCCAGCATTTT. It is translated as CASSVEGRGQPQHF.

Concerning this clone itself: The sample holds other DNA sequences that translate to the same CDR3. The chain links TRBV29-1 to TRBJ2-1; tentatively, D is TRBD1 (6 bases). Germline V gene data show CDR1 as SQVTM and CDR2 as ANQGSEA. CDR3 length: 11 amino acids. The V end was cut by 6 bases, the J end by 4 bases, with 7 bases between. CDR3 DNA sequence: TGCAGCGTCGGACAGTACAATGAGCAGTTCTTC. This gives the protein CSVGQYNEQFF.

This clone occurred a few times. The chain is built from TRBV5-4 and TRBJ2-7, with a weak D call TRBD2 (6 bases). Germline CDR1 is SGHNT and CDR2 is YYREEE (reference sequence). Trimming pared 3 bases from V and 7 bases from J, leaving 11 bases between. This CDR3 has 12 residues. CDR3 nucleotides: TGTGCCAGCAGCTGGGACGCGGGGGAGCAGTACTTC. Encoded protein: CASSWDAGEQYF.

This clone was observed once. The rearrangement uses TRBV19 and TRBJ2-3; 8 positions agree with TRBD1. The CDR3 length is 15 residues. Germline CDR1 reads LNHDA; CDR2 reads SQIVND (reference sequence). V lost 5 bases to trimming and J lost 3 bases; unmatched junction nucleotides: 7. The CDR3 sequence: CASSLSDRETDTQYF. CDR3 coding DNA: TGTGCCAGTAGTCTCTCGGACAGGGAAACAGATACGCAGTATTTT.

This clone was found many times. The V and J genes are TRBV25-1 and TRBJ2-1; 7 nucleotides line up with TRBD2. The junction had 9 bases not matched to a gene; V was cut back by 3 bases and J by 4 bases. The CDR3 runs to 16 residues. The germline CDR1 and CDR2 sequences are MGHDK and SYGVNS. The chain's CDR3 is CASSEVGGRVYNEQFF. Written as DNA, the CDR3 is TGTGCCAGCAGTGAGGTAGGAGGGAGGGTTTACAATGAGCAGTTCTTC.

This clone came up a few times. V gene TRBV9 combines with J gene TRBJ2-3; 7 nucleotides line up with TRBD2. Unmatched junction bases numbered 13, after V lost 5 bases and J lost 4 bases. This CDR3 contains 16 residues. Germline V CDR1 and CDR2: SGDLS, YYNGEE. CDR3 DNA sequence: TGTGCCAGCAGTCCTATTCGGGCGGGAGAACCAGATACGCAGTATTTT. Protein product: CASSPIRAGEPDTQYF. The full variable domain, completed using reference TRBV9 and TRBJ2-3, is DSGVTQTPKHLITATGQRVTLRCSPRSGDLSVYWYQQSLDQGLQFLIQYYNGEERAKGNILERFSAQQFPDLHSELNLSSLELGDSALYFCASSPIRAGEPDTQYFGPGTRLTVL.

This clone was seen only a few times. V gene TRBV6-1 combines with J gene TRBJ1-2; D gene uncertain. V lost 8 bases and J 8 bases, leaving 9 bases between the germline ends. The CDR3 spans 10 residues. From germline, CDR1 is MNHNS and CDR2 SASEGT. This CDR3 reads CASQAGGYTF. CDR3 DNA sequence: TGTGCCAGCCAAGCGGGGGGCTACACCTTC.

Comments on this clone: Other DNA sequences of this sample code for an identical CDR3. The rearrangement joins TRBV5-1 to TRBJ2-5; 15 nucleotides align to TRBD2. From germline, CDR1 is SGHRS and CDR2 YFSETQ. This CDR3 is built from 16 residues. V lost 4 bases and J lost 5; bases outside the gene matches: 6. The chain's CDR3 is CASSLRTSGRDETQYF. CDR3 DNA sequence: TGCGCCAGCAGCCTCAGGACTAGCGGGAGGGACGAGACCCAGTACTTC.

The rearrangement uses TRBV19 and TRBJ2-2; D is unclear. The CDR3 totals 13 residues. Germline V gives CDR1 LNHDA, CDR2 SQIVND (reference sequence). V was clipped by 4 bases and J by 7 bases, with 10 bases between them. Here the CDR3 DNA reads TGTGCCAGTAGTACAGTTCGGATCGGGGAGCTGTTTTTT. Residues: CASSTVRIGELFF.

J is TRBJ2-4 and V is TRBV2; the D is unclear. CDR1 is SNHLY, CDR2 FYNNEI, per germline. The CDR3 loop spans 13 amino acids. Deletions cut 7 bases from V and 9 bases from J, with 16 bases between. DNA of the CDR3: TGTGCCAGCACCGAAGGTACAGCCAGCATTCAGTACTTC. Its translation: CASTEGTASIQYF.

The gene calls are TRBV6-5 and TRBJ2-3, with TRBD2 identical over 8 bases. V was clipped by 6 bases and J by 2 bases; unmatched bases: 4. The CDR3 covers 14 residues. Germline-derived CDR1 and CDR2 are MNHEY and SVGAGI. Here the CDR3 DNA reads TGTGCCAGCAGAAACGGACTAGCCACAGATACGCAGTATTTT. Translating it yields CASRNGLATDTQYF.

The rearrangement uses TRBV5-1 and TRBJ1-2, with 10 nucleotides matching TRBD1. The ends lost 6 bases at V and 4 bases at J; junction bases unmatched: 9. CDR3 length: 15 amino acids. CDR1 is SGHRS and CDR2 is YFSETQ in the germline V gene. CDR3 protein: CASTPGQGDIYGYTF. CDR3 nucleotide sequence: TGCGCCAGCACTCCAGGACAGGGGGATATCTATGGCTACACCTTC.

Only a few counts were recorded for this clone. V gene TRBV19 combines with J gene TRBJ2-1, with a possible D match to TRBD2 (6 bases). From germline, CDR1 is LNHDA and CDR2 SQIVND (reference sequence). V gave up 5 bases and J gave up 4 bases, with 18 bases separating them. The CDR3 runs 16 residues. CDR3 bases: TGTGCCAGTAGTGGACAATCGGGAGCTAGGTACAATGAGCAGTTCTTC. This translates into CASSGQSGARYNEQFF.

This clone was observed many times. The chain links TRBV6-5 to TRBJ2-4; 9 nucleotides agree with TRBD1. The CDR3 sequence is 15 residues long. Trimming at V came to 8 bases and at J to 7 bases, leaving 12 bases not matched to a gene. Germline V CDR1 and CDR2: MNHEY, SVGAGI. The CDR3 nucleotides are TGTGCCAGCGCATTTCGGGACAGGGACAGGAACATTCAGTACTTC. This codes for CASAFRDRDRNIQYF.

The CDR3 loop is CASCKAGWGNEQFF. The CDR3, as DNA: TGTGCCAGCTGCAAGGCGGGCTGGGGGAATGAGCAGTTCTTC. V gene TRBV5-6 combines with J gene TRBJ2-1; D possibly matches TRBD1 or TRBD2 (5 bases each). The V end lost 7 bases, the J end lost 7 bases, and 18 bases lay between the germline ends. There are 14 residues in the CDR3. CDR1 and CDR2 from the germline V gene are SGHDT and YYEEEE. Full variable domain (outside the CDR3, taken from reference TRBV5-6 and TRBJ2-1): DAGVTQSPTHLIKTRGQQVTLRCSPKSGHDTVSWYQQALGQGPQFIFQYYEEEERQRGNFPDRFSGHQFPNYSSELNVNALLLGDSALYLCASCKAGWGNEQFFGPGTRLTVL.

The CDR3 here is CSPRWQGIDTQYF. The CDR3 nucleotides read TGCAGTCCCCGGTGGCAGGGGATAGATACGCAGTATTTT. The J gene is TRBJ2-3, the V gene TRBV29-1; TRBD1 is a possible D gene (6 bases). The germline V gene has CDR1 SQVTM and CDR2 ANQGSEA. The CDR3 has 13 residues.

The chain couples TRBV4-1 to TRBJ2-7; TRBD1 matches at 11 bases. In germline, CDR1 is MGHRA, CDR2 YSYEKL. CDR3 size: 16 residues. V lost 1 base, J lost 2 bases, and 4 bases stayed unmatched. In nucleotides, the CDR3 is TGCGCCAGCAGCCAAGTTCGGGGACAGGGGGCCTACGAGCAGTACTTC. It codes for CASSQVRGQGAYEQYF.

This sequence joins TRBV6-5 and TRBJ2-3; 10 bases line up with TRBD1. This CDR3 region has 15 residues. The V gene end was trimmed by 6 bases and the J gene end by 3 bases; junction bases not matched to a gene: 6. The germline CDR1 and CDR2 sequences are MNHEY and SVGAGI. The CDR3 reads CASRRQGASTDTQYF. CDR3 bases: TGTGCCAGCAGACGACAGGGGGCTTCTACAGATACGCAGTATTTT.

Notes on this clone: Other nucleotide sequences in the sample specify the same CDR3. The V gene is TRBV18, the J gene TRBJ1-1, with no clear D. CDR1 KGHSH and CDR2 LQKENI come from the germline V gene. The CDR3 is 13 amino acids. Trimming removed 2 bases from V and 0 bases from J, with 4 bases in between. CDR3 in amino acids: CASSPGLNTEAFF. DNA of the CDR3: TGTGCCAGCTCACCAGGCCTGAACACTGAAGCTTTCTTT.

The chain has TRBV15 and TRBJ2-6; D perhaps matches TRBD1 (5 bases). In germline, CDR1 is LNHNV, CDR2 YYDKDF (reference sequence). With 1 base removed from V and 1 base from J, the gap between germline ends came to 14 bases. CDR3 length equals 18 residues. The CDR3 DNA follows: TGTGCCACCAGCAGAGGGGGCTACTCCCAATCTGGGGCCAACGTCCTGACTTTC. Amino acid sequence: CATSRGGYSQSGANVLTF.

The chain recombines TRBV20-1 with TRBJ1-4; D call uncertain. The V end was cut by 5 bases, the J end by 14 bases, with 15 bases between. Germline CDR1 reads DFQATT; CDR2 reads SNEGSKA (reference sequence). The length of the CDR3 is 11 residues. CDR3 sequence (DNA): TGCAGTGCTTTATCAACTCCGGCCCTGTTTTTT. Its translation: CSALSTPALFF.

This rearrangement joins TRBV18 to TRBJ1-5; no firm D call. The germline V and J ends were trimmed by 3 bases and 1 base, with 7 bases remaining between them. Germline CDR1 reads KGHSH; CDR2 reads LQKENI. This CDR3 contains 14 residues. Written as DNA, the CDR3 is TGTGCCAGCTCACCTTTACAGAGCAATCAGCCCCAGCATTTT. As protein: CASSPLQSNQPQHF.